This T cell receptor (beta chain) was found in a study of radiation and T cells in renal cell carcinoma (TCRdb year 2020). For the wider study: In total, approximately 53 samples, comprising 26 tumors and roughly 27 peripheral blood samples, were subjected to TCR beta sequencing. Across all 53 samples, 4,000,000 or so unique CDR3 nucleotide sequences encoding 2,658,974 unique CDR3 amino acid sequences were identified. Overall study outcomes, separate from this receptor: Irradiated tumors contained more dominant CDR3 motifs, and these motifs occupied a larger share of the repertoire than in control tumors. Because only small tumor regions of around 1 g were available, the study did not capture intratumoral heterogeneity. Compared with controls, irradiated tumors had higher TCR clonality, as the top 100 clonotypes made up an average of about 50% of the repertoire, versus roughly 40% in nephrectomy-only tumors. Because the trial had a single-armed design, the trial could not examine how radiation dose or scheduling affected the TCR repertoire.

Points on this clone: No cognate antigen has been identified for it. No much larger clonotype is one base removed from it; base qualities were not supplied.

The immunoSEQ kit was used, according to the manufacturer's recommendations, to generate TCR beta libraries from genomic DNA. For library preparation, a first multiplex PCR was performed with proprietary primers, followed by a second PCR in which unique barcodes were added, and bead cleanups were performed after each round. Each sample batch included a kit-provided positive control reaction and a negative control reaction. The final libraries were assessed on an Agilent 4200 TapeStation D1000 ScreenTape, pooled by volume, and quantified by qPCR. Sequencing was performed on an Illumina NextSeq500 using a MidOutput 150-cycle cartridge, with 156 Read1 cycles, 15 Index1 cycles, and the kit custom primers. The pooled library was loaded at 0.75 to 1 pM with an approximately 20% PhiX control spike-in. On the authors' methods: Vendor-processed data were analyzed in R, and a clonotype was defined as all T cells sharing the same CDR3 nucleotide sequence. In the clone abundance analyses, frequencies in each sample were normalized to that sample's 10,000 most abundant clones. Before analysis, public T cell clones were removed, and these numbered fewer than six per sample on average. ImmunoMap was used for dominant motif analysis with the PAM10 matrix, a gap penalty of 30, and a homology threshold of 0.3, and any motif reaching a cumulative frequency of at least 0.01 was considered dominant. The table was pulled from immuneACCESS by TCRdb, which kept in-frame rearrangements only. Such tables lose some clones; where checked, under half of the loss comes from unresolved V genes, and the rest has no known cause. D and trimming come from the DNA, and the V and J calls and clone size come from that table. The sample yields tens of thousands of clones; more than 45% were counted once. 22% of the sample lies in the top ten.

According to the study, the label for this sample's time point signals: tumor resected at nephrectomy. Sample treatment or condition, as interpreted from the label and publication: treatment-naive control, cytoreductive nephrectomy. The control tumors were taken from treatment-naive renal cell carcinoma patients who had cytoreductive nephrectomy with no earlier radiation. Every patient had renal cell carcinoma of clear cell pathology. The control tumors sequenced for TCR were resected between about 2011 and 2015 from roughly twelve males and a handful of females whose median age was 57 years (range about 35 to 85). Tumors were dissociated mechanically, digested with collagenase/hyaluronidase at 37 degrees C, processed in gentleMACS C tubes, and stored in liquid nitrogen. The QIAamp DNA Blood Mini Kit (Qiagen) was used to prepare genomic DNA for TCR sequencing. The analyses included only samples that passed all quality control checks.

V and J are truncated by 2 bases and 8 bases respectively, leaving an intervening sequence of 12 bases. The CDR3, from cysteine to phenylalanine, totals 13 residues. The entry retains the CDR3 DNA only, 39 bases that are in frame from base 1. Based on the germline V gene, the CDR1 and CDR2 sequences are ENHRY and SYGVKD. Sequencing was performed on tumor tissue, taken from a patient whose treatment was nephrectomy without radiotherapy. The TCR originated in a man aged 35 to 55 with renal cell carcinoma. This receptor chain uses TRBV10-3 and TRBJ1-2, with the D gene call left open. The encoded CDR3 is CAISEATGAGYTF. The DNA reads TGTGCCATCAGTGAGGCGACGGGCGCCGGCTACACCTTC.